These 19 T cell receptor beta chains came from one sample sequenced in a study of Ad26.COV2.S vaccination and SARS-CoV-2 variants. The method was immunoSEQ multiplex PCR; TCRdb's version includes in-frame clones alone and lacks a portion of them. This repertoire shows 440,000 or so clones, about 92% found once; its top ten account for about 4.5%. The treatment denotes: about 20 received Ad26.COV2.S at low or high dose, single or two shots; about five received placebo; per-sample allocation not given. Samples analyzed were those drawn on day 63 after the first vaccine or placebo injection. The specimen comprised peripheral blood, sampled in a trial of Ad26.COV2.S vaccine versus placebo. The receptors derive from a person between 18 and 60 years old who received the Ad26.COV2.S COVID-19 vaccine or a placebo.

Comments on this clone: Other nucleotide sequences from this sample produce the same CDR3. The rearrangement links TRBV5-1 to TRBJ2-3; 7 nucleotides agree with TRBD1. In germline, CDR1 is SGHRS, CDR2 YFSETQ. Trimming took 2 bases from V and 0 from J; bases not matched to a gene: 3. CDR3 length equals 15 residues. CDR3: CASSFRDSSTDTQYF. The CDR3 coding sequence is TGCGCCAGCAGCTTCCGGGACAGCAGCACAGATACGCAGTATTTT.

This clone is a singleton in its sample. The CDR3 region has the DNA TGCAGCGCGGGGGGGGCGAGCCAAGAGACCCAGTACTTC. This codes for CSAGGASQETQYF. J is TRBJ2-5 and V is TRBV29-1, with 8 bases that match TRBD2. The CDR3 runs to 13 residues. Germline CDR1 reads SQVTM; CDR2 reads ANQGSEA. The ends lost 7 bases at V and 1 base at J; junction bases unmatched: 5.

This chain links TRBV6-5 with TRBJ1-6; possible D gene TRBD1, 6 bases. There are 14 residues in the CDR3. Germline V lookup: CDR1 MNHEY, CDR2 SVGAGI. Trimming left V 6 bases short and J 7 bases short, with 13 bases between. The CDR3 nucleotides read TGTGCCAGCAGACCCGGGACAAGCAATTCACCCCTCCACTTT. Translated, it gives CASRPGTSNSPLHF.

The chain joins TRBV6-5 to TRBJ1-3, with a weak D call TRBD1 (5 bases). Trimming removed 0 bases at V and 1 base at J, with 10 bases between. CDR3 length: 16 amino acids. Germline V gene data show CDR1 as MNHEY and CDR2 as SVGAGI. The CDR3 reads CASSYSGGGSGNTIYF. For the CDR3, the DNA is TGTGCCAGCAGTTACTCCGGGGGGGGGTCTGGAAACACCATATATTTT.

The gene calls are TRBV13 and TRBJ2-3, with a tentative D call TRBD1 (7 bases). This CDR3 is 14 amino acids long. The V gene's germline CDR1 is PRHDT and CDR2 FYEKMQ (reference sequence). V shed 8 bases and J shed 5 bases, with 17 bases lying between them. CDR3 nucleotide sequence: TGTGCCAGCGGTCTGCAGGGGGGAGAAGATACGCAGTATTTT. This sequence encodes CASGLQGGEDTQYF.

This clone was detected only a few times. The V gene is TRBV6-2 or TRBV6-3, the J gene TRBJ2-7; D gene unclear. Germline CDR1 is MNHEY and CDR2 is SVGEGT. This CDR3 comprises 13 residues. Trimming took off 5 bases at V and 2 bases at J, with 10 bases between the two ends. CDR3 in amino acids: CASSRFQAYEQYF. The CDR3 nucleotides read TGTGCCAGCAGTCGGTTCCAAGCCTACGAGCAGTACTTC.

Only a few counts were recorded for this clone. The chain's CDR3 is CASSPTSGSTDTQYF. CDR3 DNA: TGTGCCAGCAGTCCGACTAGCGGGAGCACAGATACGCAGTATTTT. The chain employs TRBV6-4 and TRBJ2-3; 10 positions agree with TRBD2. This CDR3 spans 15 amino acids. The V gene's germline CDR1 is MRHNA and CDR2 SNTAGT. The V gene end was trimmed by 5 bases and the J gene end by 0 bases; junction bases not matched to a gene: 2.

V usage is TRBV7-2 and J usage is TRBJ2-7, with D maybe TRBD1 (6 bases). Germline CDR1 SGHTA, CDR2 FQGNSA. The CDR3 loop spans 14 amino acids. Trimming cost V 5 bases and J 4 bases, with 15 bases left between them. DNA of the CDR3: TGTGCCAGCAGCGAATCGGCAGGGGCATACGAGCAGTACTTC. Its protein is CASSESAGAYEQYF.

The V gene is TRBV29-1, the J gene TRBJ2-7, with a possible D match to TRBD2 (5 bases). The V gene's germline CDR1 is SQVTM and CDR2 ANQGSEA. The CDR3 covers 12 residues. Trimming cost V 5 bases and J 0 bases, with 8 bases left between them. The CDR3 DNA follows: TGCAGCGTTCAGGAGGCCTCCTACGAGCAGTACTTC. Its protein product is CSVQEASYEQYF.

The count of this clone is one. CDR3 DNA sequence: TGTGCCAGCAGCCCCCGAGTAGGGAATGAAAAACTGTTTTTT. Protein product: CASSPRVGNEKLFF. V usage is TRBV4-2 and J usage is TRBJ1-4; D remains ambiguous. The ends were cut back, 4 bases at V and 5 bases at J, with 11 bases in the middle. The germline V gene encodes CDR1 LGHNA and CDR2 YNFKEQ. The CDR3 runs to 14 residues.

The chain carries TRBV9 and TRBJ2-7, with 7 bases matching TRBD1. V lost 0 bases to trimming and J lost 4 bases; unmatched junction nucleotides: 7. Per germline, CDR1 SGDLS and CDR2 YYNGEE. CDR3 length equals 15 residues. The CDR3 spells CASSVAPGQPYEQYF. The CDR3 bases are TGTGCCAGCAGCGTAGCCCCGGGACAGCCGTACGAGCAGTACTTC.

The gene calls are TRBV20-1 and TRBJ2-2; D gene unclear. The CDR3 runs to 15 residues. The V end was cut by 3 bases, the J end by 6 bases, with 17 bases between. Germline V gives CDR1 DFQATT, CDR2 SNEGSKA (reference sequence). The CDR3 spells CSASAAFQFSGELFF. The CDR3 DNA reads TGCAGTGCTAGTGCGGCGTTTCAATTCTCCGGGGAGCTGTTTTTT.

This chain joins TRBV10-3 and TRBJ2-7; the D is unclear. From germline, CDR1 is ENHRY and CDR2 SYGVKD. Trimming cost V 4 bases and J 0 bases, with 13 bases left between them. This CDR3 has 15 residues. In DNA, the CDR3 is TGTGCCATCAGTGGTGGGGAAGTCAACTCCTACGAGCAGTACTTC. This codes for CAISGGEVNSYEQYF.

The V call is TRBV18, the J call TRBJ2-1; tentatively, D is TRBD2 (5 bases). The germline V and J ends were trimmed by 3 bases and 1 base, with 13 bases remaining between them. This CDR3 contains 16 residues. The germline V gene encodes CDR1 KGHSH and CDR2 LQKENI. As DNA, the CDR3 is TGTGCCAGCTCACCCCCTTCGCGGGCTTCCTACAATGAGCAGTTCTTC. Translation gives CASSPPSRASYNEQFF.

The chain is built from TRBV2 and TRBJ1-4, with 7 bases matching TRBD1. J gave up 7 bases and V 6 bases, and 20 bases lay outside the gene matches. Germline V gene lookup returns CDR1 SNHLY and CDR2 FYNNEI. The CDR3 runs to 18 residues. The CDR3 nucleotides read TGTGCCAGCAGCGGCCCTATGGGACAGCCTTTCTATGGTGAAAAACTGTTTTTT. This encodes CASSGPMGQPFYGEKLFF. Full variable domain (missing parts from reference TRBV2 and TRBJ1-4): EPEVTQTPSHQVTQMGQEVILRCVPISNHLYFYWYRQILGQKVEFLVSFYNNEISEKSEIFDDQFSVERPDGSNFTLKIRSTKLEDSAMYFCASSGPMGQPFYGEKLFFGSGTQLSVL.

This rearrangement joins TRBV7-9 to TRBJ2-7; 8 bases match TRBD2. The CDR3 sequence is 14 residues long. The J segment lost 0 bases and the V segment lost 8 bases, leaving 6 bases of the junction unmatched. In germline, CDR1 is SEHNR, CDR2 FQNEAQ (reference sequence). The CDR3 reads CASDYSGTSYEQYF. In DNA form, the CDR3 reads TGTGCCAGCGATTATAGCGGGACCTCCTACGAGCAGTACTTC.

The chain joins TRBV7-3 to TRBJ2-7; D perhaps matches TRBD1 (5 bases). The length of the CDR3 is 14 residues. V gave up 3 bases and J gave up 0 bases, with 9 bases separating them. Germline CDR1 reads SGHTA; CDR2 reads FQGTGA. The CDR3 nucleotides are TGTGCCAGCAGCTTTGGGGCGAGCTCCTACGAGCAGTACTTC. Amino acid sequence: CASSFGASSYEQYF.

The gene calls are TRBV7-9 and TRBJ2-5, with D unresolved. This CDR3 has 13 residues. Trimming removed 2 bases from V and 2 bases from J, with 6 bases in between. CDR1 SEHNR and CDR2 FQNEAQ come from the germline V gene (reference sequence). The CDR3 sequence: CASSLMGQETQYF. DNA for the CDR3: TGTGCCAGCAGCTTAATGGGTCAAGAGACCCAGTACTTC.

Turning to this clone: The same CDR3 also results from other DNA sequences found in this sample. This chain joins TRBV5-1 and TRBJ2-1, with TRBD1 identical over 10 bases. From germline, CDR1 is SGHRS and CDR2 YFSETQ. CDR3 size: 14 residues. Germline trimming cut 4 bases from V and 8 bases from J; bases unmatched to any gene: 6. The CDR3 sequence is CASSPGQGGDEQFF. The CDR3 DNA is TGCGCCAGCAGCCCCGGACAGGGGGGGGATGAGCAGTTCTTC.